This TCR beta chain was found in a study of blood T cell repertoires in COVID-19. Study details: Sources were T cells, B-cell-depleted T cells, or PBMCs; the material itself was cDNA or gDNA.

Sequencing used immunoSEQ multiplex PCR; TCRdb keeps in-frame clones, though not all of them. The sample carries a few hundred thousand clones, 70% to 90% recorded once. The CDR3 extends over 16 amino acids. Losses at the gene ends were 2 bases for V and 0 bases for J; bases not matched to a gene: 7. Germline-derived CDR1 and CDR2 are SGDLS and YYNGEE. The specimen was peripheral blood. The receptor was derived from a woman in her 30s who had recovered from COVID-19. The chain has TRBV9 and TRBJ2-7; 8 bases line up with TRBD2. The CDR3 bases are TGTGCCAGCAGCGTGTCGGGGGGGCAGAGCTCCTACGAGCAGTACTTC. It translates to CASSVSGGQSSYEQYF.